This TCR beta chain was identified in a study of T cells after yellow fever vaccination. This clonotype has ten or more counts. What it binds is unknown. It was through 5'RACE template switching that TCR cDNA was made, with a universal primer site and UMIs added. One entry per CDR3 protein results from TCRdb running MiXCR on the 5' RACE reads. The sample includes some 110,000 distinct CDR3 sequences, roughly 6.8% of them seen just once. The V gene end was trimmed by 4 bases and the J gene end by 5 bases; junction bases not matched to a gene: 8. CDR1 and CDR2 from the germline V gene are SGHRS and YFSETQ. The CDR3 spans 14 residues. Study outcomes and limitations: The study noted that FACS-sorted repertoires could contain abundant clonotypes contaminating from the bulk population.

Here the sequenced sample was CD4+ T cells sorted from PBMCs, taken approximately 40 days after the first yellow fever vaccination. The chain has TRBV5-1 and TRBJ2-5; 7 positions agree with TRBD1. This receptor was identified in a man aged 18 to 29 who received the YFV17D yellow fever vaccine. In nucleotides, the CDR3 is TGCGCCAGCAGCGTGACAGGGTGGGAGGAGACCCAGTACTTC. This sequence encodes CASSVTGWEETQYF.